This T cell receptor beta chain was identified in a study of shared clonotypes between healthy human individuals (TCRdb year 2020). Regarding the research as a whole: The cohort included a few men and a couple of women between 18 and 49 years of age. For each donor, three plates each were used for CD4 naive and CD4 memory, two plates were used for CD8 naive, and one plate was used for CD8 memory. To estimate repertoire size and how much clonotypes are shared between individuals, the study performed deep sequencing of blood TCR repertoires from a few healthy adults. To increase sequencing depth and limit assay-specific biases, different laboratories used diverse techniques to prepare libraries and sequence TCR repertoires. Leukapheresis yielded between about 0.85 and 9 billion PBMCs per donor. Beyond this particular receptor, the publication reports: Naive subsets generally had larger estimated clonotype richness than memory subsets did. Rarefaction of sorted-subset datasets indicated incomplete sequencing despite the large sequencing depth. The genetic and exposure-history diversity represented was limited by the small number of donors. When a handful of donors were compared, the shared fraction of clonotypes was around 5% for naive CD4, around 4% for naive CD8, 2.3% for memory CD4, and 0.4% for memory CD8. Pairwise subsampling led to the expectation that sequencing depth would affect the degree of clonotype sharing among donors. Clonotypes shared by all four sorted-subset donors showed higher generation probabilities than non-shared clonotypes. Sampling was restricted to blood, and TCR repertoires in tissue are likely to differ from TCR repertoires in blood.

TCR CDR3 regions were amplified from genomic DNA by multiplex PCR using the deep immunoSEQ assay. Extracted genomic DNA from each cell subset was spread evenly across all wells of several immunoSEQ 96-well plates, with each plate serving as a replicate. For sorted subsets, each replicate PCR was loaded with about 0.2 ug genomic DNA, equivalent to some 27,000 T cell genomes. Purified libraries were quantified with a Qubit 3.0 fluorometer, sized on a Bioanalyzer 2100, and re-quantified with the KAPA Library Quantification kit. Every immunoSEQ 96-well plate was sequenced on a separate single-read 150-cycle Illumina NextSeq 550 flow cell. Turning to the authors' computational methods: The immunoSEQ output contained only junctional sequences without quality scores, so filtering could not match that applied to full-length reads. Sequences were annotated with PyIR, a Python wrapper for IgBLAST v1.9, and V/J genes and CDR3 were assigned using IMGT germline references. Reads were removed for weak V/J assignments (E-value above 1e-6), missing CDR3, stop codons, out-of-frame junctions, or ambiguous translated residues. V3J clonotypes were defined by identical inferred V gene, J gene, and CDR3 amino acid sequence. To compute the percentage overlap between repertoires, the number of shared unique clonotypes was divided by the size of the smaller repertoire. RTK rarefaction, the Chao1 estimator, and Recon v2.1 estimates of unobserved clonotypes were used to assess repertoire richness. Generation probabilities were computed with OLGA for all TCRbeta clonotypes obtained by the gDNA method from four donors. TCRdb provides this immuneACCESS table in a form limited to in-frame rearrangements. Some clones are lacking; in checked studies, under half of them reflect an unresolved V gene, and why the rest are absent is not known. That table supplies the V and J calls and clone size; D and trimming were determined from the DNA. In this sample the table shows over a million clones, approximately 98.5% of which occur a single time. Approximately 0.38% of the sample is in the top ten clones.

The CDR3 sequence holds 13 residues, the cysteine and phenylalanine included. This entry keeps only the CDR3 DNA: 39 bases, framed from base 1. V loses 4 bases of germline sequence and J loses 7 bases, and the interval between the two ends is 13 bases. The germline V gene yields MDHEN for CDR1 and SYDVKM for CDR2. The donors were healthy, HIV-negative adults with no recently reported acute infections or vaccinations. Only Caucasian adults living in Nashville, Tennessee, USA were represented among the donors. CD4+ T cells were enriched by magnetic negative selection; naive cells were then positively selected on CD45RA, and the negative fraction formed the memory subset. Blood was collected by leukapheresis, and PBMCs were isolated by Ficoll-Histopaque density gradient centrifugation and then cryopreserved in liquid nitrogen vapor phase. Analytical flow cytometry was used to check the purity and quantity of each magnetically sorted T cell population. Each sorted fraction had its genomic DNA isolated and then quantified by UV absorbance on a Nanodrop 2000c.

With respect to this clone: No cognate antigen has been identified for it. Nothing much larger sits one base from this clone, and base qualities are not available.

This receptor chain uses TRBV28 and TRBJ1-2, with the D gene too uncertain to name. Sequenced: naive CD4+ T cells sorted from blood. In the paper's terms, the cell subset or site label means: CD45RA+ positively selected. This clonotype was sampled from a man aged 25-40 years in good health. The base sequence is TGTGCCAGCAGTTCACAGCGCCGGCGTGGCTACACCTTC. It translates as CASSSQRRRGYTF.